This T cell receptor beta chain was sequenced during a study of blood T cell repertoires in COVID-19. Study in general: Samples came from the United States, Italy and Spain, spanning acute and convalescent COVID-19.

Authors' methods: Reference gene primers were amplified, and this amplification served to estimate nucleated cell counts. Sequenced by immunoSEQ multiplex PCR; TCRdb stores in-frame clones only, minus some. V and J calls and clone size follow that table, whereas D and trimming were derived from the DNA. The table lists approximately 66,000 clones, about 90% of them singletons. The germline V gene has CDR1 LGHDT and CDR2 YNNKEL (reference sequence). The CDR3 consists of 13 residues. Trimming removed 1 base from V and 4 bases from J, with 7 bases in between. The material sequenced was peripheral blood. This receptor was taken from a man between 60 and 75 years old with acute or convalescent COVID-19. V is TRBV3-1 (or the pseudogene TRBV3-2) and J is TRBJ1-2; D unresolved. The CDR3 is CASSQGSSYGYTF. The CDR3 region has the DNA TGTGCCAGCAGCCAAGGGTCCAGCTATGGCTACACCTTC.